This T cell receptor (beta chain) was found in a study of blood T cell repertoires in COVID-19. About the study: COVID-19 samples collected from the United States, Italy and Spain covered acute and convalescent phases. PBMCs, B-cell-depleted T cells, or T cells were the source of the cDNA or gDNA that made up the material.

Participants were aged about 18 to 90 years from 24 US areas. Authors' processing steps: The authors estimated nucleated cell counts from reference gene primer amplification. This table comes from immunoSEQ multiplex PCR, and its TCRdb copy is limited to in-frame clones, with some not included. That table is the source of V, J and clone size, and D and trimming were worked out from the DNA. The sample includes 250,000 to 300,000 clones, 85% to 90% of them seen just once. This clonotype was obtained from a man aged 18 to 30 who had recovered from COVID-19. Sample: PBMCs or T cells enriched from blood (not recorded which).

For the CDR3, the DNA is TGTGCCAGCATCCAGGGGGCCTGGGAGACCCAGTACTTC. Residues: CASIQGAWETQYF. This sequence joins TRBV6-5 and TRBJ2-5, with 8 bases that match TRBD1. V was clipped by 7 bases and J by 5 bases; unmatched bases: 6. Per the germline V gene, CDR1 is MNHEY and CDR2 is SVGAGI. The CDR3 sequence is 13 residues long.